The TCR beta chain under discussion was sequenced for a study of blood T cell repertoires in COVID-19. This table comes from immunoSEQ multiplex PCR, and its TCRdb copy is limited to in-frame clones, with some not included. The table shows around 300,000 clones, with around 85% occurring only once. Participants spanned ages roughly 18 to 90 years and resided in around 25 US areas. The CDR3 extends over 15 amino acids. The J gene is TRBJ2-5, the V gene TRBV21-1; TRBD1, the table's D call, was not compared with the DNA. TRBV21-1 is noted as a pseudogene. The specimen was PBMCs or T cells enriched from blood (not recorded which). The receptor was isolated from a woman between 35 and 50 years old who had recovered from COVID-19. CDR3 region: CASSKKARRGETQYF. CDR3 in DNA: TGTGCCAGCAGCAAGAAGGCCCGCAGGGGAGAGACCCAGTACTTC.